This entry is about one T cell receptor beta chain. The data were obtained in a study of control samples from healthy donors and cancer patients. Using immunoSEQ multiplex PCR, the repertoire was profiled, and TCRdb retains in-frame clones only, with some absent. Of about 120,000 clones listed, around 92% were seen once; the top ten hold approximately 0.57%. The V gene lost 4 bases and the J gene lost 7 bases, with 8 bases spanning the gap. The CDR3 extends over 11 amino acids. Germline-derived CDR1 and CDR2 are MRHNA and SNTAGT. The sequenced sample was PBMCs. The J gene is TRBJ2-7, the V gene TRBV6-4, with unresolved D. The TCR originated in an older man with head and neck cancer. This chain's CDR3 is CASSVGREQYF. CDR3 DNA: TGTGCCAGCAGTGTAGGCAGGGAGCAGTACTTC.